The sequence of this T cell receptor beta chain was determined in a study of blood T cell repertoires in COVID-19. TCRdb keeps only in-frame clones here, not all; method: immunoSEQ multiplex PCR. Of roughly 230,000 clones listed, nearly 90% are singletons. Trimming stripped 0 bases from V and 2 bases from J, with 15 bases between. The CDR3 runs to 17 residues. From germline, CDR1 is SGHKS and CDR2 YYEKEE (reference sequence). The chain combines TRBV5-5 with TRBJ1-5; possible D gene TRBD1, 6 bases. Specimen: peripheral blood. The TCR comes from an older woman with COVID-19, enrolled during active disease. CDR3 region: CASSLGDPGQRNQPQHF. The CDR3 bases are TGTGCCAGCAGCTTGGGAGATCCCGGACAGCGCAATCAGCCCCAGCATTTT. Full variable domain (outside the CDR3, taken from reference TRBV5-5 and TRBJ1-5): DAGVTQSPTHLIKTRGQQVTLRCSPISGHKSVSWYQQVLGQGPQFIFQYYEKEERGRGNFPDRFSARQFPNYSSELNVNALLLGDSALYLCASSLGDPGQRNQPQHFGDGTRLSIL.